This note documents a single T cell receptor (beta chain) sequence. Its target is not known. This specimen belongs to a study of T cells after yellow fever vaccination. Regarding the study as a whole: Within FACS-sorted repertoires, abundant clonotypes contaminating from the bulk population could be present.

Germline CDR1 is SGHAT and CDR2 is FQNNGV. J gave up 7 bases and V 0 bases, and 10 bases lay outside the gene matches. This CDR3 region has 18 residues. As TCR cDNA was made by 5'RACE template switching, a universal primer site and UMIs were added. TCRdb reprocessed the 5' RACE reads with MiXCR, giving one entry per CDR3 protein. Found here are around 530,000 distinct CDR3 sequences, approximately 16% of them singletons; the top ten hold roughly 17%. This chain uses TRBV11-2 with TRBJ2-1, with 12 bases matching TRBD2. Source: PBMCs, taken about 5 days after the first yellow fever vaccination. The clonotype originates from a man aged 18 to 30 who received the YFV17D yellow fever vaccine. The CDR3 DNA reads TGTGCCAGCAGCTTAGATGGGCTAGCGGGGGGGCTAGGGAATGAGCAGTTCTTC. As protein: CASSLDGLAGGLGNEQFF.